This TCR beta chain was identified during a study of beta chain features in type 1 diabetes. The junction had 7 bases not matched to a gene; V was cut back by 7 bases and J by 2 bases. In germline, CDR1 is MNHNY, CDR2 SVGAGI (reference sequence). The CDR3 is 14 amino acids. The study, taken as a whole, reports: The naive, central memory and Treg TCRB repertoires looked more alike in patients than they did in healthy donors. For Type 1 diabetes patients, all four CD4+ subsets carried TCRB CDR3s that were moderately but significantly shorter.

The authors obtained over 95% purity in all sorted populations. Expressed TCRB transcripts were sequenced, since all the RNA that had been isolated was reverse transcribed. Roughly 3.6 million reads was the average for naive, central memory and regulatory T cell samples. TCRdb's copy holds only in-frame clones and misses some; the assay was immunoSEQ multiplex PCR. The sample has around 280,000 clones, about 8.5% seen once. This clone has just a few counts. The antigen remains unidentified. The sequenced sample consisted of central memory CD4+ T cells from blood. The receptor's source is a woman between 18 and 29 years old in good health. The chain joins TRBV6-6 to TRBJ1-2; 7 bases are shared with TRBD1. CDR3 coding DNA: TGTGCCAGCAAGGACCAGACAGGGAACTATGGCTACACCTTC. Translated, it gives CASKDQTGNYGYTF.